The entry below gives a single T cell receptor (beta chain) sequence along with its context. Its antigen remains unknown. These data belong to a study of blood T cells in healthy people across ages. A second PCR, run for roughly 7 to 11 cycles, used a sample-barcoded 5' primer plus a J-beta primer mix. From the 5' RACE reads, TCRdb called clonotypes with MiXCR, one entry per CDR3 protein. The table has around 1,800,000 distinct CDR3 sequences, roughly two fifths seen once; the top ten hold 23%. Study results and limitations: TCR beta diversity per million T cells fell roughly linearly with age. It was the long-lived donors that had more naive CD4+ cells and higher diversity than aged donors.

There were healthy Caucasian individuals from Russia, aged about 6 to 100, serving as donors. Total RNA extracted from each sample amounted to at least 6 micrograms. The sequencing sample was made of blood. The receptor was derived from a human donor in good health.

CDR3 protein: CASSVLGQPSGANVLTF. CDR3 nucleotide sequence: TGTGCCAGCAGCGTTTTGGGACAGCCCTCTGGGGCCAACGTCCTGACTTTC. The chain couples TRBV7-9 to TRBJ2-6; 7 bases map to TRBD1. Germline trimming cut 5 bases from V and 0 bases from J; bases unmatched to any gene: 7. The CDR3 extends over 17 amino acids. In germline, CDR1 is SEHNR, CDR2 FQNEAQ (reference sequence). Looking up the rest from reference TRBV7-9 and TRBJ2-6 gives the full variable domain: DTGVSQNPRHKITKRGQNVTFRCDPISEHNRLYWYRQTLGQGPEFLTYFQNEAQLEKSRLLSDRFSAERPKGSFSTLEIQRTEQGDSAMYLCASSVLGQPSGANVLTFGAGSRLTVL.